The entry that follows covers one TCR beta chain sequence. Generated by immunoSEQ multiplex PCR, the TCRdb table keeps only in-frame clones and is missing some. The sample yields 71,000 or so clones, 80% to 90% seen once. The data derive from a study of blood T cell repertoires in COVID-19. This CDR3 spans 13 amino acids. Trimming cost V 5 bases and J 5 bases; bases outside gene matches: 3. CDR1 is MNHEY and CDR2 is SVGEGT in the germline V gene. This sequence was found in a man aged 45-60 years with active COVID-19. Sample: peripheral blood. This sequence joins TRBV6-2 or TRBV6-3 and TRBJ1-5; TRBD1 agrees at 7 bases. The CDR3 DNA follows: TGTGCCAGCAGTACAGGGGTGTATCAGCCCCAGCATTTT. Encoded protein: CASSTGVYQPQHF.